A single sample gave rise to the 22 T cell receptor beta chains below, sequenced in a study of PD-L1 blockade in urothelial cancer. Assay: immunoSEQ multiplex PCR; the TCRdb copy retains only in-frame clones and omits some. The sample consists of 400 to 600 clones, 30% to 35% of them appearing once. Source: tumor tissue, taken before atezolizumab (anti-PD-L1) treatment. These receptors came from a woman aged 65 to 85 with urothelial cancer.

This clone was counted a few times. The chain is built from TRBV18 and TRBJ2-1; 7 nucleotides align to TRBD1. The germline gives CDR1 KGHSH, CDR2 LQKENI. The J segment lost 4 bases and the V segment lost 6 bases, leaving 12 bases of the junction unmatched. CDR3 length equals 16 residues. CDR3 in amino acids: CASSLEGAGAYNEQFF. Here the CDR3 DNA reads TGTGCCAGCTCTTTAGAGGGGGCAGGGGCATACAATGAGCAGTTCTTC.

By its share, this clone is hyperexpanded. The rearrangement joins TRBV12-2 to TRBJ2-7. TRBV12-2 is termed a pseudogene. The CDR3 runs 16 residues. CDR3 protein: CASRSPRGHKKYEQYF. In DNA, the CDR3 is TGTGCAAGTCGCTCCCCTCGGGGCCATAAGAAATACGAGCAGTACTTC.

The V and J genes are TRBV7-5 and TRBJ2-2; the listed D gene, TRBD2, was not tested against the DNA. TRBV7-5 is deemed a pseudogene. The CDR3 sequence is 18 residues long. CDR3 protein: CASSLVGLAGDLTGELFF. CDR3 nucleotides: TGTGCCAGCAGCTTAGTGGGACTAGCGGGAGACCTCACCGGGGAGCTGTTTTTT.

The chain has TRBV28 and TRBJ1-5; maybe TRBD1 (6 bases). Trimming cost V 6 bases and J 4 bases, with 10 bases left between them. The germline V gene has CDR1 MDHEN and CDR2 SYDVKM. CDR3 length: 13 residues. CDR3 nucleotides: TGTGCCAGCAGGGGGACAACTAATCAGCCCCAGCATTTT. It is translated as CASRGTTNQPQHF.

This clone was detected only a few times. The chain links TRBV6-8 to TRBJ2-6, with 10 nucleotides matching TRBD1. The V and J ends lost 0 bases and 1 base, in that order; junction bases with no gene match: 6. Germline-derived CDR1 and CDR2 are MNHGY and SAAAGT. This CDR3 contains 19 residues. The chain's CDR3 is CASSYSRDRGTSGANVLTF. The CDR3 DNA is TGTGCCAGCAGTTACTCGAGGGACAGGGGTACATCTGGGGCCAACGTCCTGACTTTC.

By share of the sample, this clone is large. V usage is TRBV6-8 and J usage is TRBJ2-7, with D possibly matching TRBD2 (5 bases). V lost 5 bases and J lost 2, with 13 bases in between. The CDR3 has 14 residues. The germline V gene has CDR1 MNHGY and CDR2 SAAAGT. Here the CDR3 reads CASSILDGTYEQYF. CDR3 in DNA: TGTGCCAGCAGTATACTGGACGGGACCTACGAGCAGTACTTC.

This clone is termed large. CDR3: CASSLDFGILNEQFF. CDR3 nucleotide sequence: TGTGCCAGCAGCTTAGACTTCGGGATTCTCAATGAGCAGTTCTTC. V gene TRBV11-3 combines with J gene TRBJ2-1, with D possibly TRBD2 on 5 matching bases. V was pared by 0 bases and J by 6 bases, with 12 bases between. The germline gives CDR1 SGHNT, CDR2 YENEEA. This CDR3 contains 15 residues.

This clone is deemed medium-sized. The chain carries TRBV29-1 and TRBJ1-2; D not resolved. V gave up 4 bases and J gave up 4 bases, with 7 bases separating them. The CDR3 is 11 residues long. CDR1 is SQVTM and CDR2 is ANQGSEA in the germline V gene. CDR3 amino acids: CSVGTGYGYTF. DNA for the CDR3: TGCAGCGTTGGGACCGGCTATGGCTACACCTTC. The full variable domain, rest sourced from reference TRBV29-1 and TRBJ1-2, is SAVISQKPSRDICQRGTSLTIQCQVDSQVTMMFWYRQQPGQSLTLIATANQGSEATYESGFVIDKFPISRPNLTFSTLTVSNMSPEDSSIYLCSVGTGYGYTFGSGTRLTVV.

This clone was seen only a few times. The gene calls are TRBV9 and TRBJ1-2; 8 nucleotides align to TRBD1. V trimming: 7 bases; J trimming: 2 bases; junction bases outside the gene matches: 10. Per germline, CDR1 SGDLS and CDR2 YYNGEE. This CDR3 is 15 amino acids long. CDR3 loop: CASYTLHRGNYGYTF. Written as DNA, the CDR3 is TGTGCCAGCTATACCCTCCACAGGGGGAACTATGGCTACACCTTC.

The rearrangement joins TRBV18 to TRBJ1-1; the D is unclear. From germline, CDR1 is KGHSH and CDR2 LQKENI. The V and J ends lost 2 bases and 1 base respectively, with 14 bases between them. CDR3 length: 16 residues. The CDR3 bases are TGTGCCAGCTCACCATCCGCTGGGCGGACGAACACTGAAGCTTTCTTT. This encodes CASSPSAGRTNTEAFF.

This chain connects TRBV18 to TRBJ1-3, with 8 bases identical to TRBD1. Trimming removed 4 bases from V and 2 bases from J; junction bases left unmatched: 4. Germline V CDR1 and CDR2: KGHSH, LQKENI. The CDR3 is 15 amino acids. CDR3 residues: CASSLTDRAGNTIYF. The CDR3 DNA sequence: TGTGCCAGCTCACTAACGGACAGGGCTGGAAACACCATATATTTT.

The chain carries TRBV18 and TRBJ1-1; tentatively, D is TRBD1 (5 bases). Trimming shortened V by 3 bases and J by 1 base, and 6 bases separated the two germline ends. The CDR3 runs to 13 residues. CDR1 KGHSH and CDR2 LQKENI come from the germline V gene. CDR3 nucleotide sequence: TGTGCCAGCTCACCGCAGGGGAACACTGAAGCTTTCTTT. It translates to CASSPQGNTEAFF.

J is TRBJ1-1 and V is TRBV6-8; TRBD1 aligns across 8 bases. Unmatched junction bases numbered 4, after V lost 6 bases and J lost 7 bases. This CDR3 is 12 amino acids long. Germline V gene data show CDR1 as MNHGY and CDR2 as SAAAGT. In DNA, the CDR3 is TGTGCCAGCAGACCAGGGGGCGGTGAAGCTTTCTTT. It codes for CASRPGGGEAFF.

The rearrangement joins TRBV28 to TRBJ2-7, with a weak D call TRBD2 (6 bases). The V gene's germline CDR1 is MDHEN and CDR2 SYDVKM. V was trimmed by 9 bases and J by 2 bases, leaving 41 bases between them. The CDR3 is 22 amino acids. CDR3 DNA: TGTGCCAGTAGTACAATCCTCGGCACGGAGGAGGGAGCCAAATGGGGACCCTACGAGCAGTACTTC. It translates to CASSTILGTEEGAKWGPYEQYF.

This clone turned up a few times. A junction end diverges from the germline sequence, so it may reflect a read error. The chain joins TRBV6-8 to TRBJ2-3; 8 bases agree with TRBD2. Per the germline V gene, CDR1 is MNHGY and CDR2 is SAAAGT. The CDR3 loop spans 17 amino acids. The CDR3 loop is CASSDSIGAGGTDTQYF. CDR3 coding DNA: TGTGCCAGCAGTGACTCCATTGGAGCGGGGGGCACAGATACGCAGTATTTT.

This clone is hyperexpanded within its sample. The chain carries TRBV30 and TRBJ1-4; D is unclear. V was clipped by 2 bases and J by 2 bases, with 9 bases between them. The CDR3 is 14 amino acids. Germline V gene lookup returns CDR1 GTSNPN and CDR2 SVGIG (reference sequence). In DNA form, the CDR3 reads TGTGCCTGGAGTTGGCAGAGCACTAATGAAAAACTGTTTTTT. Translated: CAWSWQSTNEKLFF.

The CDR3 sequence: CASSLQYNEQFF. CDR3 sequence (DNA): TGTGCCAGCTCACTACAATACAATGAGCAGTTCTTC. This chain joins TRBV18 and TRBJ2-1; no clear D gene. V lost 4 bases to trimming and J lost 4 bases, with 5 bases between them. The CDR3 runs to 12 residues. Germline lookup yields CDR1 KGHSH and CDR2 LQKENI.

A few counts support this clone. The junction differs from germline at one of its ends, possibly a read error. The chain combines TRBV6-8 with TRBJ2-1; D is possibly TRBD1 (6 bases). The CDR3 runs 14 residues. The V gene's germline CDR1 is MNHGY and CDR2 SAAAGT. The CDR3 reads CAISAGALYNEQFF. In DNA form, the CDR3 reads TGTGCCATCAGTGCAGGGGCCCTATACAATGAGCAGTTCTTC.

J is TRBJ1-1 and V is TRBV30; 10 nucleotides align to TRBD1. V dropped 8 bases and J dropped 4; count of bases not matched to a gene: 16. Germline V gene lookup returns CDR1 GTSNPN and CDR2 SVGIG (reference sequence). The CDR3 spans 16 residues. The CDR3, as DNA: TGTGCCCGCGACCGACAGGGGGCGGGGGGAAGCACTGAAGCTTTCTTT. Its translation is CARDRQGAGGSTEAFF.

Here the CDR3 DNA reads TGTGCCAGTAGTATAGGGGATCAGCCCCAGCATTTT. This sequence encodes CASSIGDQPQHF. The V call is TRBV19, the J call TRBJ1-5; D is undetermined. Per the germline V gene, CDR1 is LNHDA and CDR2 is SQIVND (reference sequence). The CDR3 length is 12 residues. Trimming took 1 base from V and 5 from J, leaving 3 bases between them.

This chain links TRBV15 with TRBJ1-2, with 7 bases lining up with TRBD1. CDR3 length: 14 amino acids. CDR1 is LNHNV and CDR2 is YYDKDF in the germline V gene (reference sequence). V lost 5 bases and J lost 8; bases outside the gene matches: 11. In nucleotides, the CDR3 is TGTGCCACCAGCGTCCGACAGGGTCTTAGGGGCTACACCTTC. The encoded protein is CATSVRQGLRGYTF.

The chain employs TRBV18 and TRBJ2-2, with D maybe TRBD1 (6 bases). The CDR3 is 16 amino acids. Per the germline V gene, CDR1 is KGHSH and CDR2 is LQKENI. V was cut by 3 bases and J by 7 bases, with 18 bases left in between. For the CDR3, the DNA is TGTGCCAGCTCACCCCGGCTCGGACAGTTAATCGGGGAGCTGTTTTTT. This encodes CASSPRLGQLIGELFF.